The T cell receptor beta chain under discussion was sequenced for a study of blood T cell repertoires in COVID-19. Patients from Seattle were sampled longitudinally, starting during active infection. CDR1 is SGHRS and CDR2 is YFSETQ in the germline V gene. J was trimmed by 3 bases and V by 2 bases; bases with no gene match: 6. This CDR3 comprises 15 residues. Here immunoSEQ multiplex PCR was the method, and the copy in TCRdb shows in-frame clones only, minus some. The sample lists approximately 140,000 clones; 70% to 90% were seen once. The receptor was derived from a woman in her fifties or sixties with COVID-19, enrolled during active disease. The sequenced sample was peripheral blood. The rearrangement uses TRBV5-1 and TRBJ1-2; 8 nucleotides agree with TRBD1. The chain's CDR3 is CASSFTGTGYYGYTF. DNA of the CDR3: TGCGCCAGCAGCTTCACCGGGACAGGTTACTATGGCTACACCTTC.